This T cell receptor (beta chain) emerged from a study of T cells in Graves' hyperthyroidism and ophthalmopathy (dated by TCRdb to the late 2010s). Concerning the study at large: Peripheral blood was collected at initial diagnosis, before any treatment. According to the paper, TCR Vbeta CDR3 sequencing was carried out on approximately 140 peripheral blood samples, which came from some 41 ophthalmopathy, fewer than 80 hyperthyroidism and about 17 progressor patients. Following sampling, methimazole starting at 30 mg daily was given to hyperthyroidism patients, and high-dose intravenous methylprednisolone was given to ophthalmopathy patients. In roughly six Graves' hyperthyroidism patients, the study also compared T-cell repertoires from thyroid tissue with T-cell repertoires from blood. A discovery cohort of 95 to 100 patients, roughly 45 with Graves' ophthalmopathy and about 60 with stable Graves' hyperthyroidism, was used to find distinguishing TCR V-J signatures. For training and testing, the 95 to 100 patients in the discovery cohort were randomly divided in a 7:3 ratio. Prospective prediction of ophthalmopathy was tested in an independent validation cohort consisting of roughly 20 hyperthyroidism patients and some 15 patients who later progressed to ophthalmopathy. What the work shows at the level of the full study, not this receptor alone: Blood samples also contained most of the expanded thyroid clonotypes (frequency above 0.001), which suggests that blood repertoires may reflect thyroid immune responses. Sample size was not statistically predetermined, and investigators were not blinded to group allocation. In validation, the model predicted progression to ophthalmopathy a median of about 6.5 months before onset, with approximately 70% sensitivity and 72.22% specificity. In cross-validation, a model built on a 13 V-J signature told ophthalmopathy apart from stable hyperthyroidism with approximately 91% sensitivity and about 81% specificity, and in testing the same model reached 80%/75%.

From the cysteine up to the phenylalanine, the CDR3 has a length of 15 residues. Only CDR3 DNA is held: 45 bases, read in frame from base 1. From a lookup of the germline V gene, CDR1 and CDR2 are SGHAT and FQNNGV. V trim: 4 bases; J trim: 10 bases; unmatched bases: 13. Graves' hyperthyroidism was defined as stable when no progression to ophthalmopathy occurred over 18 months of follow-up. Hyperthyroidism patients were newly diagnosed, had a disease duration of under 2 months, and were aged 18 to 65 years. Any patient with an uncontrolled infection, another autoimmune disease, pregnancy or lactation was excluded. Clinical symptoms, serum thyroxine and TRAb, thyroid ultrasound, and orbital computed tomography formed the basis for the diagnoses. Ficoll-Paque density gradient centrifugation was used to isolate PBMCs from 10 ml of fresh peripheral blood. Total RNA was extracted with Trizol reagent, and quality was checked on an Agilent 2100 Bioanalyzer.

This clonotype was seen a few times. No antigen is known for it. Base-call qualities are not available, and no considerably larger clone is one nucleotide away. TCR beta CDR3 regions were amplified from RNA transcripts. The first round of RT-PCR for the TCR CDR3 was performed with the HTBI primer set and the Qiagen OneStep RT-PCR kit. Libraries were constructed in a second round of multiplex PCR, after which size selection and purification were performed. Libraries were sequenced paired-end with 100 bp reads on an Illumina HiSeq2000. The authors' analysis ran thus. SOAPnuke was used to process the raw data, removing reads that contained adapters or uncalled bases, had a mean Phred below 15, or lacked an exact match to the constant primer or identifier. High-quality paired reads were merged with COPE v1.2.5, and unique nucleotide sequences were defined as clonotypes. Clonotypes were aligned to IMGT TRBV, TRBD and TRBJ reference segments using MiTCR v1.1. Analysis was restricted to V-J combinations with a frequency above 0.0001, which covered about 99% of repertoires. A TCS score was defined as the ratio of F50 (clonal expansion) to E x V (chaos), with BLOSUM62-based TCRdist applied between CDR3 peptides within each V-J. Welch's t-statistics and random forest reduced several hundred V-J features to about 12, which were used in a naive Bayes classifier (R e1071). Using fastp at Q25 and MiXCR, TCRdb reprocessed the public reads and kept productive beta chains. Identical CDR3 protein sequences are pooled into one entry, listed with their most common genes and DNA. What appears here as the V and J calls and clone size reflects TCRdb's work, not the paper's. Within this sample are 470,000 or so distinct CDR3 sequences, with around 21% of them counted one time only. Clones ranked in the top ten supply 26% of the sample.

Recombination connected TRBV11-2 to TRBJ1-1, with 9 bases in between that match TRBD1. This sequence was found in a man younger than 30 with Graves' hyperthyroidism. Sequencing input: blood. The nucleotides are TGTGCCAGCAGCTCTCCGGGACAGGGCCATAGGGGAGCTTTCTTT. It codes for CASSSPGQGHRGAFF.